A selection of T cell receptor beta chains follows, all from one sample in a study of brain T cells in children with intractable seizures. Repertoires were generated with immunoSEQ multiplex PCR, while TCRdb's copy carries only in-frame clones and drops some. The top ten hold roughly 6% of the sample, which has 300,000 to 400,000 clones, approximately 93% seen once. This sample comprised peripheral blood, obtained less than 6 months after surgery. The source of these receptors is a boy under two years old with tuberous sclerosis and intractable seizures. Both conserved end residues are part of each CDR3. A D gene is named only where the DNA matches it firmly. Clone size is shown for a subset of rows, as once, few, many or a class of expanded clone.

TRBD2 | . | TRBJ2-7 | TRBV11-2 | TGTGCCAGCAGCGGGCCCGGGACTAGCGTCTACGAGCAGTACTTC | CASSGPGTSVYEQYF
. | . | TRBJ1-5 | TRBV25-1 | TGTGCCAGACTGGGGGGCAATCAGCCCCAGCATTTT | CARLGGNQPQHF
TRBD2 | . | TRBJ2-1 | TRBV11-3 | TGTGCCAGCAGCCTCGGACTAGCGGGAGACAATGAGCAGTTCTTC | CASSLGLAGDNEQFF
. | . | TRBJ2-1 | TRBV7-3 | TGTGCCAGCATCCGATCGGGTCATGACTACAATGAGCAGTTCTTC | CASIRSGHDYNEQFF
TRBD2 | . | TRBJ2-1 | TRBV11-3 | TGTGCCAGCAGCTTAGCAGGACGGGAGGGCCGGGGTGAGCAGTTCTTC | CASSLAGREGRGEQFF
. | . | TRBJ2-7 | TRBV5-1 | TGCGCCAGCAGCTTCGCGGGACATGTATACGAGCAGTACTTC | CASSFAGHVYEQYF
TRBD1 | . | TRBJ2-7 | TRBV5-5 | TGTGCCAGCAGTCCCGGGACAGGGTCCTACGAGCAGTACTTC | CASSPGTGSYEQYF
. | . | TRBJ2-2 | TRBV5-6 | TGTGCCAGCAGCTTGGGCTCTGCGACCCTTGGGGAGCTGTTTTTT | CASSLGSATLGELFF
. | . | TRBJ2-1 | TRBV6-1 | TGTGCCAGCAGTGAAGCGGTGTTTGGTGAGCAGTTCTTC | CASSEAVFGEQFF
. | . | TRBJ2-1 | TRBV27 | TGTGCCAGCAGTCAGGGATGGGATGAGCAGTTCTTC | CASSQGWDEQFF
TRBD1 | . | TRBJ1-1 | TRBV18 | TGTGCCAGCTCACCACGGGGACAGGGAGACACTGAAGCTTTCTTT | CASSPRGQGDTEAFF
TRBD2 | . | TRBJ2-7 | TRBV2 | TGTGCCACGACCGGGACTAGCGGGATCGAGGGGTACTTC | CATTGTSGIEGYF
TRBD1 | . | TRBJ1-2 | TRBV5-6 | TGTGCCAGCAGCTTGCGAGGGACAGGGTTCTATGGCTACACCTTC | CASSLRGTGFYGYTF
. | . | TRBJ2-7 | TRBV5-1 | TGCGCCAGCAGTCTAACGTCGGACGGAATCTACGAGCAGTACTTC | CASSLTSDGIYEQYF
TRBD1 | . | TRBJ1-4 | TRBV7-9 | TGTGCCAGCAGCTTTGGGGACAGGGCCAATGAAAAACTGTTTTTT | CASSFGDRANEKLFF
TRBD1 | once | TRBJ2-2 | TRBV11-3 | TGTGCCAGCAATCAGGACCGGGACAGGGGCCCCCGGAGGACCGGGGAGCTGTTTTTT | CASNQDRDRGPRRTGELFF
. | . | TRBJ1-5 | TRBV2 | TGTGCCAGCAGTGTTTTGGGGATGGATCAGCCCCAGCATTTT | CASSVLGMDQPQHF
TRBD2 | . | TRBJ2-2 | TRBV18 | TGTGCCAGCTCGATGGGACTAGCGGGGGGGCGTACCGGGGAGCTGTTTTTT | CASSMGLAGGRTGELFF
. | . | TRBJ2-3 | TRBV30 | TGTGCCTGGACCGGCCGGTGGCAAACAGATACGCAGTATTTT | CAWTGRWQTDTQYF
. | . | TRBJ2-7 | TRBV5-1 | TGCGCCAGCAGCTTAGGTTTGGGGGACCGCCAATACGAGCAGTACTTC | CASSLGLGDRQYEQYF
. | . | TRBJ1-6 | TRBV7-9 | TGTGCCAGCAGCTTCCTCAGTATTAGTAATTCACCCCTCCACTTT | CASSFLSISNSPLHF
. | . | TRBJ1-2 | TRBV3-1/TRBV3-2 | TGTGCCAGCAGCCAAGAACGGTTAGATGCTGGCTACACCTTC | CASSQERLDAGYTF
. | . | TRBJ1-2 | TRBV27 | TGTGCCAGCAGTTTAAGCAGGCCTTGGGGGTCATATGGCTACACCTTC | CASSLSRPWGSYGYTF
. | . | TRBJ1-4 | TRBV7-9 | TGTGCCAGCGGGATGATGGAGGGGGGGGAAAAACTGTTTTTT | CASGMMEGGEKLFF
TRBD2 | . | TRBJ2-3 | TRBV4-1 | TGCGCCAGCAGCCAAGATATAGCGGGAGTCATAGATACGCAGTATTTT | CASSQDIAGVIDTQYF
. | . | TRBJ2-5 | TRBV6-2/TRBV6-3 | TGTGCCAGCAGTTACTCGTCTAAGGGGACCCAGTACTTC | CASSYSSKGTQYF
TRBD2 | . | TRBJ2-1 | TRBV27 | TGTGCCAGCAGTTTATACGGCGGGAGTAAGTTGGATGAGCAGTTCTTC | CASSLYGGSKLDEQFF
TRBD1 | once | TRBJ2-5 | TRBV5-3 | TGTGCCAGAAGCTTGGGACAGGGGAAAGAGACCCAGTACTTC | CARSLGQGKETQYF
. | . | TRBJ2-2 | TRBV6-1 | TGTGCCAGCAGTGAAGGAGGAAAGAGCACCGGGGAGCTGTTTTTT | CASSEGGKSTGELFF
. | once | TRBJ2-1 | TRBV4-1 | TGCGCCAGCAGCAGCTACTATAGCGATGTTAGTGAGCAGTTCTTC | CASSSYYSDVSEQFF
TRBD2 | . | TRBJ2-5 | TRBV19 | TGTGCCAGTAAGGGCGGGAGGGCTCGGCAGGAGACCCAGTACTTC | CASKGGRARQETQYF
. | . | TRBJ2-1 | TRBV12-3/TRBV12-4 | TGTGCCAGCAGTTTAGGATTCATGGGTGAGCAGTTCTTC | CASSLGFMGEQFF
. | . | TRBJ2-5 | TRBV9 | TGTGCCAGCAGCGCAAACCAAGAGACCCAGTACTTC | CASSANQETQYF
. | . | TRBJ2-5 | TRBV2 | TGTGCCAGCAGTGACAAAGAGCAAGAGACCCAGTACTTC | CASSDKEQETQYF
. | . | TRBJ2-3 | TRBV6-4 | TGTGCCAGCAGTCCCGGAGGCACAGATACGCAGTATTTT | CASSPGGTDTQYF
. | . | TRBJ2-7 | TRBV12-2 | TGTGCAAGTCGCTTAGGACAGGGTTACGAGCAGTACTTC | CASRLGQGYEQYF
TRBD1 | . | TRBJ1-6 | TRBV13 | TGTGCCAGCAGCCTACGGACAGGGGGCGGCAATTCACCCCTCCACTTT | CASSLRTGGGNSPLHF
TRBD2 | . | TRBJ2-1 | TRBV6-5 | TGTGCCAGCAGTAACCTAGCGGGAGGGCCGGGCGAGCAGTTCTTC | CASSNLAGGPGEQFF
TRBD1 | . | TRBJ2-1 | TRBV7-9 | TGTGCCAGCAGCTCTACAGGGGTCGAGCAGTTCTTC | CASSSTGVEQFF
. | . | TRBJ1-1 | TRBV16 | TGTGCCAGCAGCCGCCAGGGGTGGTTGCTGGCTTTCTTT | CASSRQGWLLAFF
TRBD2 | . | TRBJ2-7 | TRBV19 | TGTGCCAGTAGTATTGGAGCGGGATTGGCCTACGAGCAGTACTTC | CASSIGAGLAYEQYF
TRBD1 | . | TRBJ2-3 | TRBV18 | TGTGCCAGCTCACCACCGACAGGGGGTACAGATACGCAGTATTTT | CASSPPTGGTDTQYF
. | . | TRBJ2-3 | TRBV6-5 | TGTGCCAGCAGGGAGATCGCAGGGGGCACAGATACGCAGTATTTT | CASREIAGGTDTQYF
. | . | TRBJ2-3 | TRBV30 | TGTGCCTGGAGTTGGGGCGGGGGCACAGATACGCAGTATTTT | CAWSWGGGTDTQYF
TRBD2 | . | TRBJ2-1 | TRBV6-6 | TGTGCCAGCACCACTAGCGGGAGGGCCTATAGCAATGAGCAGTTCTTC | CASTTSGRAYSNEQFF
. | . | TRBJ1-1 | TRBV6-5 | TGTGCCATCGATCAACACGGTCGGGGCTCGGGTGAAGCTTTCTTT | CAIDQHGRGSGEAFF
. | . | TRBJ2-2 | TRBV3-1/TRBV3-2 | TGTGCCAGCAGCCAGGGGACGAACACCGGGGAGCTGTTTTTT | CASSQGTNTGELFF